Presented here are 11 T cell receptor beta chains from one specimen sequenced in a study of blood T cell repertoires in COVID-19. Sequencing was performed with immunoSEQ multiplex PCR; in TCRdb, only in-frame clones are kept and a portion is missing. The profile shows 390,000 or so clones, roughly four fifths of them singletons. The source material was PBMCs or T cells enriched from blood (not recorded which). All receptors derive from a woman in her forties or fifties who had recovered from COVID-19.

This clone was found once. The CDR3 nucleotides are TGTGCCAGCAGCCCCGCCGGGACAGGGCCCGGTGGCTACACCTTC. Translating it yields CASSPAGTGPGGYTF. The chain links TRBV7-9 to TRBJ1-2; 9 nucleotides match TRBD1. J was trimmed by 7 bases and V by 5 bases; bases with no gene match: 11. The CDR3 contains 15 residues. Germline-derived CDR1 and CDR2 are SEHNR and FQNEAQ (reference sequence).

The V call is TRBV7-9, the J call TRBJ1-1; D gene ambiguous. There are 13 residues in the CDR3. Between the trimmed V and J ends, which lost 4 bases and 6 bases, there was a span of 12 bases. Germline V gene lookup returns CDR1 SEHNR and CDR2 FQNEAQ (reference sequence). The CDR3 sequence: CASSSLNQAEAFF. DNA of the CDR3: TGTGCCAGCAGCTCCTTGAACCAGGCTGAAGCTTTCTTT.

V and J are TRBV30 and TRBJ1-4; D unclear. This CDR3 spans 15 amino acids. Germline lookup yields CDR1 GTSNPN and CDR2 SVGIG (reference sequence). Trimming removed 3 bases from V and 4 bases from J, with 15 bases in between. The CDR3 coding sequence is TGTGCCTGGAGGGCGGGAGGAGGGCGTAATGAAAAACTGTTTTTT. Its translation: CAWRAGGGRNEKLFF.

The chain employs TRBV5-1 and TRBJ1-6, with 9 positions matching TRBD1. This CDR3 is 14 amino acids long. Germline V gives CDR1 SGHRS, CDR2 YFSETQ. V was pared by 9 bases and J by 9 bases, with 10 bases of the junction left unmatched. For the CDR3, the DNA is TGCGCCAACAACCTACAGGGGGCTACTTCACCCCTCCACTTT. It yields the protein CANNLQGATSPLHF. The complete variable domain, with remaining parts taken from reference TRBV5-1 and TRBJ1-6, reads KAGVTQTPRYLIKTRGQQVTLSCSPISGHRSVSWYQQTPGQGLQFLFEYFSETQRNKGNFPGRFSGRQFSNSRSEMNVSTLELGDSALYLCANNLQGATSPLHFGNGTRLTVT.

This chain's CDR3 is CASSDEGQLNYGYTF. CDR3 sequence (DNA): TGTGCCAGCAGTGACGAGGGACAGCTTAACTATGGCTACACCTTC. The V gene is TRBV6-1, the J gene TRBJ1-2; 7 bases agree with TRBD1. Germline trimming cut 3 bases from V and 1 base from J; bases unmatched to any gene: 5. This CDR3 is 15 amino acids long. Germline loops: CDR1 MNHNS, CDR2 SASEGT.

The chain uses TRBV11-3 and TRBJ1-2; possibly TRBD1 for D (6 bases). Trimming removed 0 bases from V and 6 bases from J, with 26 bases in between. This CDR3 spans 19 amino acids. In germline, CDR1 is SGHNT, CDR2 YENEEA. CDR3 sequence reads: CASSLDGRGGAELTNGYTF. The CDR3 DNA reads TGTGCCAGCAGCTTAGATGGAAGGGGGGGCGCGGAATTAACTAATGGCTACACCTTC.

The CDR3: CAWKIGWGMNTEAFF. In DNA form, the CDR3 reads TGTGCCTGGAAAATTGGGTGGGGCATGAACACTGAAGCTTTCTTT. The chain combines TRBV30 with TRBJ1-1; a possible D gene is TRBD1 (5 bases). This CDR3 is 15 amino acids long. V shed 4 bases and J shed 0 bases, with 15 bases lying between them. Germline CDR1 and CDR2: GTSNPN and SVGIG (reference sequence).

The rearrangement links TRBV9 to TRBJ1-2; TRBD1 matches at 8 bases. Germline CDR1 reads SGDLS; CDR2 reads YYNGEE. The CDR3 contains 15 residues. With 3 bases clipped from V and 4 bases from J, the junction kept 8 bases outside the gene matches. CDR3 sequence reads: CASSAGGAGVYGYTF. The CDR3 DNA sequence: TGTGCCAGCAGCGCAGGGGGCGCTGGGGTCTATGGCTACACCTTC.

For this clone: Other DNA sequences in the same sample also yield this CDR3. V usage is TRBV19 and J usage is TRBJ1-2, with 8 bases matching TRBD1. Trimming took 3 bases from V and 1 from J; bases not matched to a gene: 1. Per germline, CDR1 LNHDA and CDR2 SQIVND (reference sequence). This CDR3 contains 14 residues. CDR3 in amino acids: CASSIDRGNYGYTF. The CDR3 bases are TGTGCCAGTAGTATTGACAGGGGTAACTATGGCTACACCTTC. Using reference TRBV19 and TRBJ1-2 for the parts outside the CDR3, the full variable domain is DGGITQSPKYLFRKEGQNVTLSCEQNLNHDAMYWYRQDPGQGLRLIYYSQIVNDFQKGDIAEGYSVSREKKESFPLTVTSAQKNPTAFYLCASSIDRGNYGYTFGSGTRLTVV.

The chain carries TRBV6-5 and TRBJ2-7; possibly TRBD1 for D (5 bases). Germline lookup yields CDR1 MNHEY and CDR2 SVGAGI. The V gene lost 6 bases and the J gene lost 0 bases, with 6 bases spanning the gap. The CDR3 has 12 amino acids. As DNA, the CDR3 is TGTGCCAGCAGGACAGTCTCCTACGAGCAGTACTTC. Translated, it gives CASRTVSYEQYF.

V is TRBV6-5 and J is TRBJ1-2; TRBD1 aligns across 7 bases. Germline V gene sequence: CDR1 MNHEY, CDR2 SVGAGI. There are 13 residues in the CDR3. After removal of 6 bases from V and 8 bases from J, the junction contained 9 bases not matched to a gene. CDR3 bases: TGTGCCAGCAGGGGGAGACAGGGTGGGGGCTACACCTTC. It specifies CASRGRQGGGYTF.